These 15 T cell receptor beta chains were sequenced from one sample in a study of T cells in localized non-small cell lung cancer. Using immunoSEQ multiplex PCR, the repertoire was profiled, and TCRdb retains in-frame clones only, with some absent. The sample has 70,000 or so clones, less than 85% seen once. Sequenced here: peripheral blood, sampled before any cancer treatment. Every receptor here comes from a female donor at least 60 years old with stage I lung adenocarcinoma.

The rearrangement joins TRBV7-2 to TRBJ2-7; TRBD2 agrees at 9 bases. This CDR3 region has 17 residues. Trimming cost V 3 bases and J 7 bases; bases outside gene matches: 16. The germline CDR1 and CDR2 sequences are SGHTA and FQGNSA. CDR3 in DNA: TGTGCCAGCAGCTTTCGTAACCGCGGGAGGGCCCGGGGGGAGCAGTACTTC. Protein sequence: CASSFRNRGRARGEQYF.

The chain has TRBV6-1 and TRBJ1-3; possible D gene TRBD1, 5 bases. The CDR3 consists of 15 residues. V was trimmed by 6 bases and J by 0 bases, leaving 12 bases between them. In germline, CDR1 is MNHNS, CDR2 SASEGT. DNA for the CDR3: TGTGCCAGCAGCCCGGGACTTCTCTCTGGAAACACCATATATTTT. This translates into CASSPGLLSGNTIYF.

This chain uses TRBV14 with TRBJ1-6, with TRBD1 as a possible D gene (6 bases). The CDR3 is 18 amino acids. Germline CDR1 is SGHDN and CDR2 is FVKESK. V gave up 4 bases and J gave up 5 bases, with 21 bases separating them. The CDR3 is CASSLGRVRGKDNSPLHF. The CDR3 DNA reads TGTGCCAGCAGCCTCGGGAGGGTCAGGGGAAAAGATAATTCACCCCTCCACTTT.

The DNA for the CDR3 is TGTGCCAGCAGCTTTTACGGGACTAGTGAAATCGAGACCCAGTACTTC. This sequence encodes CASSFYGTSEIETQYF. The chain uses TRBV7-3 and TRBJ2-5, with 8 bases lining up with TRBD2. The CDR3 loop spans 16 amino acids. After removal of 3 bases from V and 5 bases from J, the junction contained 11 bases not matched to a gene. Germline-derived CDR1 and CDR2 are SGHTA and FQGTGA.

This clone was seen only a few times. The chain joins TRBV9 to TRBJ2-5; 9 bases agree with TRBD2. The CDR3 is 17 amino acids. The germline V gene encodes CDR1 SGDLS and CDR2 YYNGEE. Trimming cost V 2 bases and J 4 bases; bases outside gene matches: 12. CDR3 sequence reads: CASSVGGGVRSAETQYF. CDR3 coding DNA: TGTGCCAGCAGCGTGGGCGGGGGGGTTCGTAGCGCAGAGACCCAGTACTTC.

This clone has a handful of counts. The chain links TRBV20-1 to TRBJ2-7, with D hard to call. The CDR3 is made up of 11 amino acids. Per the germline V gene, CDR1 is DFQATT and CDR2 is SNEGSKA (reference sequence). V was shortened by 6 bases and J by 12 bases, with 18 bases between the two germline ends. CDR3 sequence (DNA): TGCAGTGCCACGGAAGGACGGTTCAGGTACTTC. It translates to CSATEGRFRYF.

The chain employs TRBV6-1 and TRBJ2-1; the match to TRBD2 covers 8 bases. V shed 2 bases and J 2 bases; nucleotides not matched to a gene: 8. The CDR3 totals 17 residues. In germline, CDR1 is MNHNS, CDR2 SASEGT. The CDR3 protein is CASSEQSLAGAYNEQFF. The CDR3 DNA reads as TGTGCCAGCAGTGAACAGTCCCTAGCGGGTGCCTACAATGAGCAGTTCTTC.

The gene calls are TRBV19 and TRBJ2-6; 7 bases fit TRBD1. V was pared by 3 bases and J by 0 bases, with 8 bases of the junction left unmatched. This CDR3 comprises 18 residues. Germline V gene lookup returns CDR1 LNHDA and CDR2 SQIVND (reference sequence). The CDR3 protein is CASSIRVGQASGANVLTF. Written as DNA, the CDR3 is TGTGCCAGTAGTATTAGGGTTGGACAGGCCTCTGGGGCCAACGTCCTGACTTTC.

The chain employs TRBV29-1 and TRBJ2-7; D might be TRBD2 (5 bases). CDR1 and CDR2 (germline): SQVTM, ANQGSEA. Trimming took 4 bases from V and 7 from J, leaving 26 bases between them. The CDR3 runs to 16 residues. The CDR3: CSVGPTSSRALGEQYF. CDR3 sequence (DNA): TGCAGCGTTGGCCCAACTAGTTCGCGCGCCCTCGGGGAGCAGTACTTC.

The chain employs TRBV19 and TRBJ2-7; 14 nucleotides match TRBD2. The CDR3 sequence is 17 residues long. CDR1 is LNHDA, CDR2 SQIVND, per germline (reference sequence). V gave up 4 bases and J gave up 3 bases; unmatched junction bases: 8. The CDR3 here is CASSKGTSGSQRYEQYF. The CDR3 coding sequence is TGTGCCAGTAGTAAAGGGACTAGCGGGAGCCAGCGCTACGAGCAGTACTTC.

The chain has TRBV19 and TRBJ1-4, with D tentatively TRBD1 (5 bases). In germline, CDR1 is LNHDA, CDR2 SQIVND (reference sequence). V was shortened by 6 bases and J by 4 bases, with 12 bases between the two germline ends. The CDR3 has 14 amino acids. In DNA form, the CDR3 reads TGTGCCAGTAGAGGGACGGCTTTTAATGAAAAACTGTTTTTT. Amino acid sequence: CASRGTAFNEKLFF.

The V call is TRBV9, the J call TRBJ1-6; possibly TRBD1 for D (6 bases). Germline loops: CDR1 SGDLS, CDR2 YYNGEE. Trimming removed 0 bases from V and 10 bases from J, with 8 bases in between. The CDR3 is made up of 13 amino acids. CDR3 sequence: CASSVVDSSPLHF. For the CDR3, the DNA is TGTGCCAGCAGCGTAGTGGACAGCTCACCCCTCCACTTT. The whole variable domain, remainder taken from reference TRBV9 and TRBJ1-6, is DSGVTQTPKHLITATGQRVTLRCSPRSGDLSVYWYQQSLDQGLQFLIQYYNGEERAKGNILERFSAQQFPDLHSELNLSSLELGDSALYFCASSVVDSSPLHFGNGTRLTVT.

The V call is TRBV11-2, the J call TRBJ2-7; perhaps TRBD2 as D (5 bases). The CDR3 spans 14 residues. Germline CDR1 reads SGHAT; CDR2 reads FQNNGV. V lost 4 bases to trimming and J lost 5 bases, with 15 bases between them. CDR3 DNA sequence: TGTGCCAGCAGCTCCCACCGCCGGGGAAACGAGCAGTACTTC. Translated: CASSSHRRGNEQYF.

The chain carries TRBV11-3 and TRBJ1-6; the match to TRBD1 covers 8 bases. The germline V gene has CDR1 SGHNT and CDR2 YENEEA. Trimming cost V 5 bases and J 0 bases; bases outside gene matches: 6. The CDR3 extends over 17 amino acids. CDR3 region: CASSTWTGSSYNSPLHF. The CDR3 nucleotides read TGTGCCAGCAGCACCTGGACAGGGAGCTCCTATAATTCACCCCTCCACTTT.

In DNA, the CDR3 is TGTGCCACCCTAAAATCGGGAGCCCCCGGGGAGCTGTTTTTT. Residues: CATLKSGAPGELFF. The V call is TRBV28, the J call TRBJ2-2, with D perhaps matching TRBD2 (6 bases). The V gene's germline CDR1 is MDHEN and CDR2 SYDVKM. V dropped 10 bases and J dropped 6 bases, with 18 bases sitting between them. The CDR3 has 14 amino acids.